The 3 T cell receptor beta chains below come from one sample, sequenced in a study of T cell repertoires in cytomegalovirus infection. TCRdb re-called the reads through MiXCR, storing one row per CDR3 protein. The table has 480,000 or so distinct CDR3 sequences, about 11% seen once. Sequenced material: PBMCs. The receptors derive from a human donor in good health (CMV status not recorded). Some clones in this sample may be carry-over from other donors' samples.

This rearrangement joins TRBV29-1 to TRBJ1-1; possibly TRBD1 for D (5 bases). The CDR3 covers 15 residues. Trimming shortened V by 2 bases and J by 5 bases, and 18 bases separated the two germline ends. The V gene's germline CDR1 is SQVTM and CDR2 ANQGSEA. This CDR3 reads CSVERAGYGRTEAFF. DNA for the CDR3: TGCAGCGTTGAAAGGGCAGGGTATGGGCGGACTGAAGCTTTCTTT.

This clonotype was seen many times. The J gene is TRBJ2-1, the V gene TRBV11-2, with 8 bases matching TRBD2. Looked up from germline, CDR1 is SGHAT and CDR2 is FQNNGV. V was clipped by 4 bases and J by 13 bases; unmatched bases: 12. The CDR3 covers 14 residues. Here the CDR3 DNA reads TGTGCCAGCAGCTCTGTGGGCGGGAGGTTCGATCAGTTCTTC. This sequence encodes CASSSVGGRFDQFF.

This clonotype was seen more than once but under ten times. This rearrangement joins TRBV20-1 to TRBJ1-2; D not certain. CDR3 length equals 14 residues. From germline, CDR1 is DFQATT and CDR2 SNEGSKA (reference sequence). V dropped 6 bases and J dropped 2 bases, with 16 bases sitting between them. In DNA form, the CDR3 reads TGCAGTGCCCCTAGTTGGGGAAAAAACTATGGCTACACCTTC. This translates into CSAPSWGKNYGYTF.